This T cell receptor beta chain derives from a study of beta chain features in type 1 diabetes. Overall study findings and caveats: The naive, central memory and Treg TCRB repertoires showed an apparent similarity that was greater among patients than among healthy donors. It was not settled here whether HLA type affects TCRB rearrangement. Across all four CD4+ subsets, people with type 1 diabetes showed modestly shorter TCRB CDR3s.

TCRB transcripts that were expressed got sequenced, as all of the isolated RNA had been reverse transcribed. Assay used: immunoSEQ multiplex PCR; TCRdb lists only in-frame clones, some missing. The sample lists hundreds of thousands of clones, under 20% occurring once. Trimming took off 5 bases at V and 4 bases at J, with 8 bases between the two ends. The CDR3 covers 13 residues. The germline V gene has CDR1 SNHLY and CDR2 FYNNEI. As regards this clone: What it binds is unknown.

The sequence derives from a woman aged 18-35 years in good health. The chain links TRBV2 to TRBJ2-2; unclear D gene. Source material: naive CD4+ T cells from blood. CDR3 sequence (DNA): TGTGCCAGCAGTTCGGAGTTCACCGGGGAGCTGTTTTTT. This encodes CASSSEFTGELFF.